The 10 T cell receptor beta chains given below trace back to one sample, sequenced in a study of beta chain features in type 1 diabetes. Notes on the study in general: Shortening that was moderate but significant affected the TCRB CDR3s of Type 1 diabetes patients in all four CD4+ subsets.

These TCRs are of unknown antigen specificity. Every bit of the isolated RNA underwent reverse transcription, so sequencing read expressed TCRB transcripts. The assay was immunoSEQ multiplex PCR, and TCRdb's table has in-frame clones only and misses some. This sample has over 200,000 clones, with approximately 11% found just once. The sample was naive CD4+ T cells from blood. All receptors come from a man aged 25-45 years with type 1 diabetes.

The sample holds a few counts of this clone. The chain couples TRBV2 to TRBJ1-5, with 7 nucleotides matching TRBD1. The trim removed 4 bases at V and 5 bases at J, leaving 5 bases unmatched. The CDR3 runs 14 residues. Per germline, CDR1 SNHLY and CDR2 FYNNEI. CDR3 bases: TGTGCCAGCAGTGGACAGGGACCATATCAGCCCCAGCATTTT. Protein: CASSGQGPYQPQHF.

This chain links TRBV2 with TRBJ1-5; 9 nucleotides agree with TRBD1. The germline V gene has CDR1 SNHLY and CDR2 FYNNEI. There are 14 residues in the CDR3. J gave up 5 bases and V 6 bases, and 5 bases lay outside the gene matches. CDR3 in DNA: TGTGCCAGCAGCGCGGGACAGGGCGATCAGCCCCAGCATTTT. It codes for CASSAGQGDQPQHF.

This clone has only a few counts. The rearrangement joins TRBV11-2 to TRBJ2-3; 11 bases agree with TRBD2. With V trimmed by 6 bases and J by 4 bases, 6 bases remained unmatched. Germline values: CDR1 SGHAT, CDR2 FQNNGV. The CDR3 runs to 15 residues. As DNA, the CDR3 is TGTGCCAGCAGTTCTAGCGGGGGGTTCGCAGATACGCAGTATTTT. This encodes CASSSSGGFADTQYF.

The chain employs TRBV11-1 and TRBJ1-1; TRBD1 aligns across 9 bases. CDR1 is SGHAT, CDR2 FQDESV, per germline (reference sequence). Trimming at V came to 4 bases and at J to 1 base, leaving 10 bases not matched to a gene. This CDR3 contains 17 residues. The CDR3 bases are TGTGCCAGCAGCTCCCCGAGGGACAGGGCTGGGAACACTGAAGCTTTCTTT. Its protein product is CASSSPRDRAGNTEAFF.

The rearrangement links TRBV29-1 to TRBJ2-5; a weak D match, TRBD1 (6 bases). The J call is in doubt because the DNA end fits TRBJ2-7 better. This CDR3 is built from 11 residues. Per germline, CDR1 SQVTM and CDR2 ANQGSEA. CDR3 DNA sequence: TGCAGCGGAGGGGGAAGGGGCGAGCAGTACTTC. Translated, it gives CSGGGRGEQYF.

CDR3 residues: CASSPPGTSVPNEQFF. The DNA of the CDR3 is TGTGCCAGCAGCCCACCCGGGACTAGCGTCCCCAATGAGCAGTTCTTC. J is TRBJ2-1 and V is TRBV7-2; 10 bases align to TRBD2. Germline V gene data show CDR1 as SGHTA and CDR2 as FQGNSA. V trimming: 5 bases; J trimming: 6 bases; junction bases outside the gene matches: 10. The CDR3 is 16 amino acids.

This clone has a handful of counts. V and J are TRBV4-3 and TRBJ1-2; D not certain. Germline values: CDR1 LGHNA, CDR2 YSLEER. The length of the CDR3 is 14 residues. V lost 0 bases and J lost 1, with 6 bases in between. Here the CDR3 DNA reads TGCGCCAGCAGCCAAGACAGGATTAACTATGGCTACACCTTC. Translated: CASSQDRINYGYTF.

This clone was picked up a small number of times. This chain links TRBV9 with TRBJ2-5, with D perhaps matching TRBD1 (6 bases). V was clipped by 0 bases and J by 1 base, with 10 bases between them. Germline loops: CDR1 SGDLS, CDR2 YYNGEE. The CDR3 consists of 15 residues. CDR3 region: CASSVEGHIQETQYF. The CDR3 region has the DNA TGTGCCAGCAGCGTAGAGGGACACATCCAAGAGACCCAGTACTTC.

This clone has a handful of counts. The chain joins TRBV4-2 to TRBJ2-7, with D hard to call. Germline V CDR1 and CDR2: LGHNA, YNFKEQ. Trimming stripped 0 bases from V and 0 bases from J, with 6 bases between. The CDR3 runs to 14 residues. Here the CDR3 reads CASSQEPISYEQYF. As DNA, the CDR3 is TGTGCCAGCAGCCAAGAACCTATCTCCTACGAGCAGTACTTC.

In this sample, this clone turned up a few times. The chain carries TRBV5-6 and TRBJ1-1; D ambiguous. Germline V gives CDR1 SGHDT, CDR2 YYEEEE. The CDR3 has 14 residues. Trimming stripped 0 bases from V and 6 bases from J, with 12 bases between. The CDR3: CASSLGHSVAEAFF. The CDR3 DNA sequence: TGTGCCAGCAGCTTGGGCCATTCGGTAGCTGAAGCTTTCTTT.